This TCR beta chain was captured by sequencing in a study of OX40 agonist ivuxolimab in advanced cancers. Study information: Cancers in dose escalation were hepatocellular, melanoma, renal cell and head and neck. Of the patients, three showed partial responses, one with hepatocellular carcinoma and two with cutaneous melanoma. Study-wide results and limits: Among the lowest peripheral clonal expansion occurred in 0.1-3.0 mg/kg partial responders.

Generated by immunoSEQ multiplex PCR, the TCRdb table keeps only in-frame clones and is missing some. The sample includes 60,000 to 95,000 clones, approximately 85% of them seen just once. On this clone: The antigen is undetermined.

Trimming cost V 5 bases and J 2 bases; bases outside gene matches: 7. The germline gives CDR1 SGHAT, CDR2 FQNNGV. The CDR3 has 15 amino acids. It was autoimmune disease history or systemic immunosuppression that excluded patients. V usage is TRBV11-2 and J usage is TRBJ2-5, with 8 positions matching TRBD2. Specimen: CD4+ or CD8+ T cells sorted from blood, collected in a trial of the OX40 agonist ivuxolimab. This sequence was found in an adult with an advanced solid tumor such as melanoma, head and neck, liver or kidney cancer. CDR3 nucleotides: TGTGCCAGCAGCCCCGGACTAGCTCTTCAAGAGACCCAGTACTTC. This codes for CASSPGLALQETQYF.